The source of this T cell receptor (beta chain) is a study of T cell responses to AZD1222 COVID-19 vaccine. This clone was seen once. Its antigen remains unidentified. Study-wide results and caveats: Most donors were white British, females outnumbered males, and clonal diversity was possibly underestimated. Nearly half of spike-specific TCRs reportedly go after variant regions that carry no mutations. Recipients of AZD1222 seropositive at baseline numbered only 5 to 7. Spike-specific TCR breadth and depth went up after people got two AZD1222 doses.

V lost 6 bases, J lost 0 bases, and 6 bases lay in between. CDR3 length: 13 residues. Germline lookup yields CDR1 MNHEY and CDR2 SVGAGI. Sequenced by immunoSEQ multiplex PCR; TCRdb stores in-frame clones only, minus some. The sample lists 150,000 to 200,000 clones; just over 90% were seen once. This clonotype was obtained from an adult who received the MenACWY meningococcal vaccine as a control. V usage is TRBV6-5 and J usage is TRBJ1-5; no clear D gene. The source was peripheral blood, collected 28 days after the second dose of the MenACWY control vaccine. CDR3 nucleotides: TGTGCCAGCAGCTTCCCTAGCAATCAGCCCCAGCATTTT. Protein product: CASSFPSNQPQHF.